The rows below give T cell receptor beta chains drawn from one sample of a study of early T cells in non-severe SARS-CoV-2 infection. TCRdb independently ran MiXCR on the 5' RACE reads; one entry per CDR3 protein. The data show about 58,000 distinct CDR3 sequences, 9.5% to 15% seen once. Here the sequenced sample was whole blood, taken at baseline. The receptors stem from an adult who was a healthcare worker with PCR-confirmed SARS-CoV-2 infection or an uninfected control (not recorded which). The donor label of this sample is uncertain. The conserved cysteine and the conserved F or W are not part of the CDR3 here. Each record gives: clone size, CDR3 length, V gene, D gene, J gene, CDR3 protein. The D gene is left open where the match is weak. Size values are once, few and many counts, or a class for expanded clones, and some rows have none.

many,11,TRBV18,TRBD1,TRBJ2-5,ASSPGQQETQY
many,13,TRBV14,TRBD1,TRBJ1-2,ASSQAGQGNYGYT
few,12,TRBV3-1,NA,TRBJ1-1,ASSQVAGNTEAF
many,14,TRBV28,NA,TRBJ2-6,ASGPGKASGANVLT
NA,13,TRBV6-5,NA,TRBJ1-1,ASSYSVTVSAEAF
NA,17,TRBV6-1,NA,TRBJ2-3,ASSERRTIRQTAIVAQY
few,11,TRBV7-8,NA,TRBJ2-3,ASSLALVDTQY
many,12,TRBV24-1,NA,TRBJ1-5,ALDQTLSNQPQH
few,13,TRBV5-6,NA,TRBJ1-4,ASSRPLTTNEKLF
many,13,TRBV6-6,NA,TRBJ1-1,ASSHPSRRGTEAF
NA,12,TRBV12-3/TRBV12-4,NA,TRBJ2-1,ASTLGYSHNEQF
many,12,TRBV7-2,NA,TRBJ2-5,ASSLISHQETQY
NA,13,TRBV5-1,NA,TRBJ2-3,ASSLEQESTDTQY
few,9,TRBV29-1,NA,TRBJ2-3,STGQRGTQY
few,13,TRBV9,TRBD1,TRBJ1-2,ASSSQGQVLRGYT
NA,13,TRBV15,TRBD2,TRBJ2-5,ATSREGTSEQTQY
few,13,TRBV12-3/TRBV12-4,NA,TRBJ2-3,ASSLGTYGTDTQY
many,12,TRBV25-1,NA,TRBJ1-2,ASSVTAPNYGYT
few,11,TRBV25-1,NA,TRBJ1-1,ASSELQNTEAF
many,12,TRBV5-1,NA,TRBJ1-6,ASSLEPPVPPLH
many,11,TRBV30,NA,TRBJ1-1,AWSVVGNTEAF
NA,14,TRBV12-3/TRBV12-4,NA,TRBJ1-1,ASSREDYRLRAEAF
NA,12,TRBV4-1,NA,TRBJ1-4,ASSRPTSNEKLF
few,12,TRBV19,TRBD1,TRBJ2-1,ASRDRGQVNEQF
few,11,TRBV9,NA,TRBJ1-2,ASSAQENYGYT
few,13,TRBV6-2/TRBV6-3,NA,TRBJ2-3,ASSSVYTSTDTQY
NA,14,TRBV3-1,TRBD1,TRBJ1-1,ASSHQRGRTDTEAF
NA,11,TRBV5-1,NA,TRBJ1-1,ASSEGGSGEAF
NA,14,TRBV18,NA,TRBJ1-1,ASSPPQWWARTEAF